This TCR beta chain emerged from a study of blood T cell repertoires in COVID-19. Across the whole study: Material from acute and convalescent COVID-19 was sourced from the United States, Italy and Spain. T cells, B-cell-depleted T cells, or PBMCs provided the cDNA or gDNA that served as material.

As originally analysed: The authors estimated nucleated cell counts from reference gene primer amplification. Repertoires were generated with immunoSEQ multiplex PCR, while TCRdb's copy carries only in-frame clones and drops some. The V and J calls and clone size were taken over from that table, and D and trimming were inferred from the DNA. Here the sample spans over 140,000 clones, 75% to 85% being singletons. This CDR3 has 15 residues. Germline assignment: CDR1 SGHTA and CDR2 FQGNSA. V gave up 5 bases and J gave up 2 bases; unmatched junction bases: 5. J is TRBJ1-5 and V is TRBV7-2, with 8 nucleotides matching TRBD1. Sequenced: peripheral blood. This receptor was identified in a woman aged 80 or over with active or convalescent COVID-19. As DNA, the CDR3 is TGTGCCAGCAGCGCTAACAGGGGGGGCAATCAGCCCCAGCATTTT. Translation gives CASSANRGGNQPQHF.